This T cell receptor (beta chain) is drawn from a study of spatial heterogeneity in lung cancer. Time point reported: sample taken at primary tumor resection. Tumor, nontumor lung or frozen PBMC supplied whole RNA that was sequenced unsorted. Per the germline V gene, CDR1 is SGHAT and CDR2 is FQNNGV. Trimming shortened V by 2 bases and J by 4 bases, and 12 bases separated the two germline ends. This CDR3 has 16 residues. TCRdb itself ran the 5' RACE reads through MiXCR, one entry per CDR3 protein. The data show roughly 39,000 distinct CDR3 sequences, over 6.5% seen once. This clonotype showed up many times.

The V and J genes are TRBV11-2 and TRBJ2-6, with D possibly being TRBD1 (5 bases). The sequence came from a female donor with early-stage non-small cell lung cancer. Sequences were derived from PBMCs, sampled at surgery. CDR3 sequence: CASSLNPRTGANVLTF. DNA of the CDR3: TGTGCCAGCAGCTTAAACCCTAGGACAGGGGCCAACGTCCTGACTTTC.